Shown below are 21 T cell receptor beta chains from a single sample sequenced in a study of T cells in Graves' hyperthyroidism and ophthalmopathy. It was RNA transcripts that yielded the amplified TCR beta CDR3 regions. The HTBI primer set was used in a first-round RT-PCR of the TCR CDR3. TCRdb called the multiplex PCR reads again in MiXCR, with one record for every CDR3 protein. This sample has about 480,000 distinct CDR3 sequences; around a fifth occur once, and the top ten carry approximately 54%. Input material: blood. These receptors were obtained from a woman in her 70s with Graves' ophthalmopathy.

This clonotype has a count of ten or more. The CDR3 loop reads CASSSVMDSGYTF. The CDR3 DNA follows: TGTGCCAGCAGTTCTGTCATGGACAGCGGCTACACCTTC. The gene calls are TRBV28 and TRBJ1-2, with a tentative D call TRBD1 (6 bases). The CDR3 sequence is 13 residues long. V was pared by 4 bases and J by 8 bases, with 14 bases between. From germline, CDR1 is MDHEN and CDR2 SYDVKM.

This clonotype has ten or more counts. The rearrangement links TRBV28 to TRBJ1-5; 11 bases align to TRBD1. Germline CDR1 is MDHEN and CDR2 is SYDVKM. With 4 bases clipped from V and 6 bases from J, the junction kept 8 bases outside the gene matches. There are 16 residues in the CDR3. CDR3: CASSSSGQGVGQPQHF. DNA of the CDR3: TGTGCCAGCAGTTCGTCGGGACAGGGGGTTGGTCAGCCCCAGCATTTT.

This clonotype was recorded at least ten times. This chain links TRBV2 with TRBJ1-2; D is undetermined. Trimming shortened V by 4 bases and J by 0 bases, and 9 bases separated the two germline ends. Germline V lookup: CDR1 SNHLY, CDR2 FYNNEI. This CDR3 is built from 14 residues. The DNA of the CDR3 is TGTGCCAGCAGTGTAACGGAAGCTAACTATGGCTACACCTTC. Protein: CASSVTEANYGYTF. The entire variable domain, with the rest obtained from reference TRBV2 and TRBJ1-2, is as follows: EPEVTQTPSHQVTQMGQEVILRCVPISNHLYFYWYRQILGQKVEFLVSFYNNEISEKSEIFDDQFSVERPDGSNFTLKIRSTKLEDSAMYFCASSVTEANYGYTFGSGTRLTVV.

This clonotype was observed at least ten times. V is TRBV11-1 and J is TRBJ2-3, with unresolved D. Trimming took off 1 base at V and 3 bases at J, with 11 bases between the two ends. Germline V CDR1 and CDR2: SGHAT, FQDESV (reference sequence). The CDR3 contains 15 residues. As DNA, the CDR3 is TGTGCCAGCAGCTTAGGTGACGGACGGACAGATACGCAGTATTTT. Translation: CASSLGDGRTDTQYF.

V and J are TRBV20-1 and TRBJ2-7; D is uncertain. The germline V gene has CDR1 DFQATT and CDR2 SNEGSKA (reference sequence). The CDR3 consists of 11 residues. Trimming stripped 6 bases from V and 5 bases from J, with 11 bases between. CDR3 coding DNA: TGCAGTGCCAGTCTAATCGACGAGCAGTACTTC. Amino acids: CSASLIDEQYF.

This clonotype has just a few counts. The rearrangement joins TRBV11-1 to TRBJ2-7, with D perhaps TRBD1 or TRBD2 (5 bases each). V lost 3 bases, J lost 0 bases, and 12 bases lay in between. Germline CDR1 SGHAT, CDR2 FQDESV (reference sequence). This CDR3 has 15 residues. The CDR3 loop is CASSFLMRGSYEQYF. CDR3 nucleotide sequence: TGTGCCAGCAGCTTTTTGATGAGGGGCTCCTACGAGCAGTACTTC.

J is TRBJ2-1 and V is TRBV19; 8 bases fit TRBD2. Germline CDR1 LNHDA, CDR2 SQIVND (reference sequence). The CDR3 runs to 16 residues. The trim removed 4 bases at V and 4 bases at J, leaving 9 bases unmatched. For the CDR3, the DNA is TGTGCCAGTAGTACGTTAAGCGGGGGAGCTTACAATGAGCAGTTCTTC. Amino acids: CASSTLSGGAYNEQFF.

The V call is TRBV4-1, the J call TRBJ2-1, with D tentatively TRBD1 or TRBD2 (6 bases each). The germline V gene has CDR1 MGHRA and CDR2 YSYEKL. Trimming took 1 base from V and 7 from J, leaving 14 bases between them. The CDR3 sequence is 15 residues long. The CDR3 nucleotides read TGCGCCAGCAGCCAAGCGCGAGGGGGGAGTAATGAGCAGTTCTTC. This codes for CASSQARGGSNEQFF.

This clonotype has only a few counts. J is TRBJ1-1 and V is TRBV6-6; D not certain. V was clipped by 0 bases and J by 4 bases, with 12 bases between them. CDR1 MNHNY and CDR2 SVGAGI come from the germline V gene (reference sequence). The CDR3 is 15 amino acids. The CDR3 region is CASSYSSPGSTEAFF. For the CDR3, the DNA is TGTGCCAGCAGTTACTCGTCGCCAGGTTCCACTGAAGCTTTCTTT.

This clonotype was counted a few times. The chain has TRBV19 and TRBJ1-5; D remains unclear. With 6 bases removed from V and 5 bases from J, the gap between germline ends came to 8 bases. The length of the CDR3 is 12 residues. Germline V CDR1 and CDR2: LNHDA, SQIVND (reference sequence). The CDR3 DNA is TGTGCCAGTAGCAAAAGTGATCAGCCCCAGCATTTT. Translated, it gives CASSKSDQPQHF.

The chain uses TRBV3-1 and TRBJ1-1; maybe TRBD1 (6 bases). The CDR3 sequence is 16 residues long. Germline-derived CDR1 and CDR2 are LGHDT and YNNKEL (reference sequence). The ends were cut back, 0 bases at V and 1 base at J, with 12 bases in the middle. The CDR3 loop is CASSQDQGIRNTEAFF. The CDR3 DNA sequence: TGTGCCAGCAGCCAAGATCAGGGGATCCGGAACACTGAAGCTTTCTTT.

This clonotype came up a few times. The CDR3 nucleotides read TGTGCCTGGAGTTCAACCGGTAGCGGGACAGATACGCAGTATTTT. As protein: CAWSSTGSGTDTQYF. V gene TRBV30 combines with J gene TRBJ2-3, with 7 bases identical to TRBD2. V was pared by 2 bases and J by 3 bases, with 8 bases of the junction left unmatched. The V gene's germline CDR1 is GTSNPN and CDR2 SVGIG (reference sequence). CDR3 length: 15 residues. The full variable domain, with the rest looked up from reference TRBV30 and TRBJ2-3, is SQTIHQWPATLVQPVGSPLSLECTVEGTSNPNLYWYRQAAGRGLQLLFYSVGIGQISSEVPQNLSASRPQDRQFILSSKKLLLSDSGFYLCAWSSTGSGTDTQYFGPGTRLTVL.

This clonotype was counted at least ten times. The junction departs from the called germline gene at one end, perhaps through a read error. The chain uses TRBV5-1 and TRBJ1-5, with 8 bases aligning to TRBD1. This CDR3 has 14 amino acids. Germline loops: CDR1 SGHRS, CDR2 YFSETQ. The CDR3 region is CASSLQGGNQPQHF. DNA of the CDR3: TGTGCCAGCAGCTTACAGGGGGGCAATCAGCCCCAGCATTTT.

This clonotype was recorded at least ten times. The chain employs TRBV28 and TRBJ1-4; no definite D call. The V end was cut by 4 bases, the J end by 2 bases, with 17 bases between. The CDR3 extends over 17 amino acids. Germline V gene lookup returns CDR1 MDHEN and CDR2 SYDVKM. The CDR3 region is CASSSLIYSRTNEKLFF. The CDR3 region has the DNA TGTGCCAGCAGTTCCCTAATATACTCGCGGACTAATGAAAAACTGTTTTTT.

This clonotype showed up just a few times. The chain links TRBV5-1 to TRBJ1-1; 8 bases align to TRBD1. CDR1 SGHRS and CDR2 YFSETQ come from the germline V gene. Trimming at V came to 0 bases and at J to 2 bases, leaving 3 bases not matched to a gene. This CDR3 region has 15 residues. The CDR3 nucleotides are TGCGCCAGCAGCTTGGCGGGACAGGATAACACTGAAGCTTTCTTT. Translation: CASSLAGQDNTEAFF.

This clonotype was detected ten times or more. The rearrangement uses TRBV11-2 and TRBJ2-3; 12 positions match TRBD2. The CDR3 runs 16 residues. The J segment lost 2 bases and the V segment lost 5 bases, leaving 5 bases of the junction unmatched. CDR1 and CDR2 from the germline V gene are SGHAT and FQNNGV. CDR3: CASSTRTSGTTDTQYF. In DNA, the CDR3 is TGTGCCAGCAGCACGCGGACTAGCGGGACCACAGATACGCAGTATTTT.

This clonotype was recorded many times. The gene calls are TRBV6-1 and TRBJ2-7, with TRBD2 matching over 9 bases. The V segment lost 7 bases and the J segment 8 bases; nucleotides outside the gene matches: 12. The CDR3 has 14 amino acids. CDR1 MNHNS and CDR2 SASEGT come from the germline V gene. For the CDR3, the DNA is TGTGCCAGCAACCGGGCTAGCGGGGCCTATAAGCAGTACTTC. Amino acid sequence: CASNRASGAYKQYF.

This clonotype was seen at least ten times. The rearrangement joins TRBV30 to TRBJ1-5; 7 bases fit TRBD1. With 5 bases clipped from V and 3 bases from J, the junction kept 7 bases outside the gene matches. Germline loops: CDR1 GTSNPN, CDR2 SVGIG (reference sequence). The CDR3 is made up of 14 amino acids. DNA of the CDR3: TGTGCCTGGCAGACGACAGGGTACAATCAGCCCCAGCATTTT. It encodes CAWQTTGYNQPQHF.

A few counts support this clonotype. This chain connects TRBV20-1 to TRBJ1-1, with unresolved D. Germline V CDR1 and CDR2: DFQATT, SNEGSKA (reference sequence). The CDR3 spans 14 residues. Trimming removed 6 bases from V and 1 base from J, with 15 bases in between. This CDR3 is CSAPLTVRNTEAFF. As DNA, the CDR3 is TGCAGTGCCCCTCTGACCGTCAGGAACACTGAAGCTTTCTTT.

This clonotype occurred a few times. The chain links TRBV20-1 to TRBJ1-6; 9 nucleotides agree with TRBD1. The junction had 12 bases not matched to a gene; V was cut back by 0 bases and J by 12 bases. The CDR3 contains 16 residues. Germline-derived CDR1 and CDR2 are DFQATT and SNEGSKA (reference sequence). The CDR3 sequence is CSARDPRAGQGGPLHF. The CDR3 nucleotides read TGCAGTGCTAGAGATCCGAGGGCGGGACAGGGTGGACCCCTCCACTTT.

The chain carries TRBV6-1 and TRBJ2-3; maybe TRBD1 (5 bases). The V end was cut by 2 bases, the J end by 3 bases, with 6 bases between. Germline assignment: CDR1 MNHNS and CDR2 SASEGT. CDR3 size: 13 residues. CDR3 nucleotide sequence: TGTGCCAGCAGTGAAAGACAGACAGATACGCAGTATTTT. Translation gives CASSERQTDTQYF.